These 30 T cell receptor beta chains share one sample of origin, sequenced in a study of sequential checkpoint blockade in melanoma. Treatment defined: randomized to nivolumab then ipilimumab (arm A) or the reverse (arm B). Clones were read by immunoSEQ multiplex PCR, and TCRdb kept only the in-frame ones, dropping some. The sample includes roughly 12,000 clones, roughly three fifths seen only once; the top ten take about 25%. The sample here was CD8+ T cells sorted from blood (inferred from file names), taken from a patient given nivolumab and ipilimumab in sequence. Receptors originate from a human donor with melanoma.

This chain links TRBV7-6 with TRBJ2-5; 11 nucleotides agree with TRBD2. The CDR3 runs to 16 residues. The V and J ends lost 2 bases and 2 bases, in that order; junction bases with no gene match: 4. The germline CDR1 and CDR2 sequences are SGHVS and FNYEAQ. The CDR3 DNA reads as TGTGCCAGCAGCTTACCACTAGCGGGGGAGCAAGAGACCCAGTACTTC. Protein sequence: CASSLPLAGEQETQYF. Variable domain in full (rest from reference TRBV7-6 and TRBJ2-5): GAGVSQSPRYKVTKRGQDVALRCDPISGHVSLYWYRQALGQGPEFLTYFNYEAQQDKSGLPNDRFSAERPEGSISTLTIQRTEQRDSAMYRCASSLPLAGEQETQYFGPGTRLLVL.

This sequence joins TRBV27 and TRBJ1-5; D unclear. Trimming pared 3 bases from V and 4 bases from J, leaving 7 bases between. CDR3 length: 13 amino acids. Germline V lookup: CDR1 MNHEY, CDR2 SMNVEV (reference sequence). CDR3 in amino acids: CASSFKLNQPQHF. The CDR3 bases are TGTGCCAGCAGTTTCAAGCTTAATCAGCCCCAGCATTTT.

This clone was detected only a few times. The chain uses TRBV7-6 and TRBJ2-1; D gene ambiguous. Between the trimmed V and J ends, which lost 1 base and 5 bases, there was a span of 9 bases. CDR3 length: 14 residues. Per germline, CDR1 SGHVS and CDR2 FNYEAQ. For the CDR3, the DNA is TGTGCCAGCAGCTTAGAGTCAGACAACAATGAGCAGTTCTTC. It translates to CASSLESDNNEQFF.

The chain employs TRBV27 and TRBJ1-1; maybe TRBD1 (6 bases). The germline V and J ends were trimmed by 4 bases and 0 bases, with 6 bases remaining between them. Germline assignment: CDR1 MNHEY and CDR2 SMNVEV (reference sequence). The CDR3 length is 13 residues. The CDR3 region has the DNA TGTGCCAGCAGTTGGACAGTGAACACTGAAGCTTTCTTT. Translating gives CASSWTVNTEAFF.

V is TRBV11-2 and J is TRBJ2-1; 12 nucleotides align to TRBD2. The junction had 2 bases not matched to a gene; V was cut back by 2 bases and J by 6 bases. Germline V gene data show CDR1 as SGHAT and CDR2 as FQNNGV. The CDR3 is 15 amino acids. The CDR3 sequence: CASSLTSGGLNEQFF. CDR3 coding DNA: TGTGCCAGCAGCTTAACTAGCGGGGGGCTCAATGAGCAGTTCTTC. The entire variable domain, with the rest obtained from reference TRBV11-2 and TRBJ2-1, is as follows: EAGVAQSPRYKIIEKRQSVAFWCNPISGHATLYWYQQILGQGPKLLIQFQNNGVVDDSQLPKDRFSAERLKGVDSTLKIQPAKLEDSAVYLCASSLTSGGLNEQFFGPGTRLTVL.

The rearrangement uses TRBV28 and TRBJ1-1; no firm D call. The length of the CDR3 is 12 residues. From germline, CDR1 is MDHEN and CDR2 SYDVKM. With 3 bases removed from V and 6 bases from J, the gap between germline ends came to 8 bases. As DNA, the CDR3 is TGTGCCAGCAGTTTGTCAGACTCTGAAGCTTTCTTT. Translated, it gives CASSLSDSEAFF.

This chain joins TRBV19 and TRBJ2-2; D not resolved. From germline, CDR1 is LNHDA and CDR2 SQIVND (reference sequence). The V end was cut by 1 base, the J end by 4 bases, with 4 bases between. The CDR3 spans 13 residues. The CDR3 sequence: CASSIVLTGELFF. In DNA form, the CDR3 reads TGTGCCAGTAGTATAGTACTCACCGGGGAGCTGTTTTTT. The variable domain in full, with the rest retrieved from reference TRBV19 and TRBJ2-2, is DGGITQSPKYLFRKEGQNVTLSCEQNLNHDAMYWYRQDPGQGLRLIYYSQIVNDFQKGDIAEGYSVSREKKESFPLTVTSAQKNPTAFYLCASSIVLTGELFFGEGSRLTVL.

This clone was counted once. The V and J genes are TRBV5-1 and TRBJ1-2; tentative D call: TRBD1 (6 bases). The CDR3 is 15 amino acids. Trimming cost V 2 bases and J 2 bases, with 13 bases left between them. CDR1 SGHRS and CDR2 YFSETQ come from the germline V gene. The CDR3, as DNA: TGCGCCAGCAGCTTTGGGGCCACAGGGAACTATGGCTACACCTTC. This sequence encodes CASSFGATGNYGYTF.

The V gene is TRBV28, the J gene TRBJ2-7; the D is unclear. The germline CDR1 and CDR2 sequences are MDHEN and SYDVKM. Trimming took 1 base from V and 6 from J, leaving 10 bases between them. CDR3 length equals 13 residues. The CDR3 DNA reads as TGTGCCAGCAGTTTATATCGTCTAGGCGAGCAGTACTTC. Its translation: CASSLYRLGEQYF.

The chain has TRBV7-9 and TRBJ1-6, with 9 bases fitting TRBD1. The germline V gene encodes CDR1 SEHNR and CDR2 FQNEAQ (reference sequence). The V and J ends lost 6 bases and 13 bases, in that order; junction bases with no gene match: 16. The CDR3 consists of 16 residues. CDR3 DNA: TGTGCCAGCAGTTTAAAGACCGGGGACAGGGCCGCCCCCCTCCACTTT. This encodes CASSLKTGDRAAPLHF.

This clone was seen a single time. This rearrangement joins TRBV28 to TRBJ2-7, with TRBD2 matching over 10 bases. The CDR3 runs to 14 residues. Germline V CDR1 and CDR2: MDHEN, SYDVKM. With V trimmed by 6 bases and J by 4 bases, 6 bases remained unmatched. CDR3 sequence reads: CASRELAGAYEQYF. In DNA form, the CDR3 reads TGTGCCAGCAGAGAGCTAGCGGGGGCTTACGAGCAGTACTTC.

CDR3 nucleotides: TGTGCCAGCAGTGATGGCGGGACAGGTCATGGCTACACCTTC. It codes for CASSDGGTGHGYTF. The chain combines TRBV2 with TRBJ1-2; 8 bases match TRBD1. The CDR3 has 14 residues. Trimming took 3 bases from V and 6 from J; bases not matched to a gene: 6. Germline values: CDR1 SNHLY, CDR2 FYNNEI.

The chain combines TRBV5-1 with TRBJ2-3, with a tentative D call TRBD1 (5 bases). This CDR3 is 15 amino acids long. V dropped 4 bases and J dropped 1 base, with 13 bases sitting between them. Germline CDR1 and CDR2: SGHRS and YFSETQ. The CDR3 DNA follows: TGCGCCAGCAGCCCGGACATCCTCGGCACAGATACGCAGTATTTT. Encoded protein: CASSPDILGTDTQYF.

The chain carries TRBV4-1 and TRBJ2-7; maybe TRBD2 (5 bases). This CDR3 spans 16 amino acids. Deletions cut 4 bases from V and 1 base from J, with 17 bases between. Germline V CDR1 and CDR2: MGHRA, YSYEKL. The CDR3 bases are TGCGCCAGCAGCCCCATGGGCGGGCACGTTTCCTACGAGCAGTACTTC. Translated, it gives CASSPMGGHVSYEQYF.

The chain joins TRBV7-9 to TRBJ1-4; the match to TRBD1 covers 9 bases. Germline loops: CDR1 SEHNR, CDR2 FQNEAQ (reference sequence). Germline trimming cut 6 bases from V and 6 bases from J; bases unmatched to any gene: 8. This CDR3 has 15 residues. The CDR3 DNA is TGTGCCAGCAGTCAGACGGGACAGGGTGATGAAAAACTGTTTTTT. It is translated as CASSQTGQGDEKLFF.

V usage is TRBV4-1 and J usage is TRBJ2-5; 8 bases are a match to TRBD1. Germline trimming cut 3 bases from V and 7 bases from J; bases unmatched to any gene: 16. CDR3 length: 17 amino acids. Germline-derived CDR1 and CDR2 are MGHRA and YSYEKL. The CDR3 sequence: CASSQPRPGQAYGTQYF. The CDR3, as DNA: TGCGCCAGCAGCCAGCCCCGCCCGGGACAGGCATATGGGACCCAGTACTTC.

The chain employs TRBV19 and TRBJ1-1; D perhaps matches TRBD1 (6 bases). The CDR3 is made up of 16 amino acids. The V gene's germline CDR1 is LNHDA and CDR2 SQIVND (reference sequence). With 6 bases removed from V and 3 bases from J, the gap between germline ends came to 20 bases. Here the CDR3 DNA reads TGTGCCAGTAGGGGTCCCGACAGGACAAGGCACACTGAAGCTTTCTTT. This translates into CASRGPDRTRHTEAFF.

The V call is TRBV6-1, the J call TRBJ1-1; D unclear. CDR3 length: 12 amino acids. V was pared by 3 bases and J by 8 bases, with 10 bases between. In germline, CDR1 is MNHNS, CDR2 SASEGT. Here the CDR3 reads CASSDSGWEAFF. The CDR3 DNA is TGTGCCAGCAGTGACTCGGGTTGGGAAGCTTTCTTT.

In DNA, the CDR3 is TGTGCCAGCAGCTTAGCTTGGACGGGGGGGAACACTGAAGCTTTCTTT. Translated: CASSLAWTGGNTEAFF. The chain links TRBV11-2 to TRBJ1-1; D is possibly TRBD1 (5 bases). The CDR3 is 16 amino acids. V lost 1 base, J lost 1 base, and 13 bases lay in between. Germline assignment: CDR1 SGHAT and CDR2 FQNNGV.

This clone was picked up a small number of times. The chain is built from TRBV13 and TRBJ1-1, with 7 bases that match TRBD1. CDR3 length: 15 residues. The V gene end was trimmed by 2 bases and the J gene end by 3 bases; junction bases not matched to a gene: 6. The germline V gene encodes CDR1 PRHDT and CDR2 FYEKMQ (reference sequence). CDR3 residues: CASSLYLTGDTEAFF. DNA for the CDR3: TGTGCCAGCAGCTTATACCTAACAGGGGACACTGAAGCTTTCTTT.

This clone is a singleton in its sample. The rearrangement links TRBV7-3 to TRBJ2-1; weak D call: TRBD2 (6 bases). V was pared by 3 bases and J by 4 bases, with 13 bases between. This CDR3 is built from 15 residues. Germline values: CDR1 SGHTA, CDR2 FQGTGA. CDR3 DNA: TGTGCCAGCAGCTTTTCGGAGGGACCTTACAATGAGCAGTTCTTC. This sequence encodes CASSFSEGPYNEQFF.

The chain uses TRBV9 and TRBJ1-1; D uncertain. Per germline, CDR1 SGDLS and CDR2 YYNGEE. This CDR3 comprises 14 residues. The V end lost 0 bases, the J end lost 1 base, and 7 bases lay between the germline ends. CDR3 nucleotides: TGTGCCAGCAGCGTAGGGGCAGGGAACACTGAAGCTTTCTTT. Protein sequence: CASSVGAGNTEAFF. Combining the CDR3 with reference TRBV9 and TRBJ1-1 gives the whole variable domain DSGVTQTPKHLITATGQRVTLRCSPRSGDLSVYWYQQSLDQGLQFLIQYYNGEERAKGNILERFSAQQFPDLHSELNLSSLELGDSALYFCASSVGAGNTEAFFGQGTRLTVV.

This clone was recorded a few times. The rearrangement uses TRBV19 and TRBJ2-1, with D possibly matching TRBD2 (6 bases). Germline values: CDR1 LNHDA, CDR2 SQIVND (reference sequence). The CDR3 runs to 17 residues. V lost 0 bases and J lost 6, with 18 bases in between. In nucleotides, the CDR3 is TGTGCCAGTAGTATAGATCTGAGCGGGTTTGCCACCAATGAGCAGTTCTTC. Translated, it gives CASSIDLSGFATNEQFF. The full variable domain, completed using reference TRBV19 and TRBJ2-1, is DGGITQSPKYLFRKEGQNVTLSCEQNLNHDAMYWYRQDPGQGLRLIYYSQIVNDFQKGDIAEGYSVSREKKESFPLTVTSAQKNPTAFYLCASSIDLSGFATNEQFFGPGTRLTVL.

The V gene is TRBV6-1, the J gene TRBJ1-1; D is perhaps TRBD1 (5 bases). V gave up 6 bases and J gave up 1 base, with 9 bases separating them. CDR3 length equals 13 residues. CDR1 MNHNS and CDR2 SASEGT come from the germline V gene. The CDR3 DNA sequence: TGTGCCAGCAGCTCCGGGGGGAACACTGAAGCTTTCTTT. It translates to CASSSGGNTEAFF.

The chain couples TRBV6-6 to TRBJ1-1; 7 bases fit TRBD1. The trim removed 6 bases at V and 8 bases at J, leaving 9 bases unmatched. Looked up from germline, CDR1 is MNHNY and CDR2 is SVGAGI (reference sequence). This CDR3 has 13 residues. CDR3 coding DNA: TGTGCCAGCAGCTGGGACAGTAAGGTAGAAGCTTTCTTT. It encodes CASSWDSKVEAFF.

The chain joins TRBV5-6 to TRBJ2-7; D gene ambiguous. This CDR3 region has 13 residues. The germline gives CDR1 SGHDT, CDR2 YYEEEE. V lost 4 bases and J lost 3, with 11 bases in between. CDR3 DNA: TGTGCCAGCAGCATGATCGGAGACTACGAGCAGTACTTC. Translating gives CASSMIGDYEQYF. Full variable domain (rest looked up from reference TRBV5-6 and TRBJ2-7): DAGVTQSPTHLIKTRGQQVTLRCSPKSGHDTVSWYQQALGQGPQFIFQYYEEEERQRGNFPDRFSGHQFPNYSSELNVNALLLGDSALYLCASSMIGDYEQYFGPGTRLTVT.

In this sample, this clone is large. CDR3 nucleotide sequence: TGTGCCATCAGTGAGTCGACAGGTAGAGCTACCACTGGGGCCAACGTCCTGACTTTC. It codes for CAISESTGRATTGANVLTF. The rearrangement links TRBV10-3 to TRBJ2-6; a possible D gene is TRBD1 (6 bases). Germline V CDR1 and CDR2: ENHRY, SYGVKD. Trimming removed 0 bases at V and 2 bases at J, with 17 bases between. The CDR3 is made up of 19 amino acids.

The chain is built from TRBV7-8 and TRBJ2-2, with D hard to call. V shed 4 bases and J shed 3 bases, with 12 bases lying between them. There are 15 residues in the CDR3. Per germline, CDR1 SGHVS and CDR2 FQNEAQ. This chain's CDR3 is CASSSTRMYTGELFF. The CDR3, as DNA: TGTGCCAGCAGCTCAACCAGGATGTACACCGGGGAGCTGTTTTTT.

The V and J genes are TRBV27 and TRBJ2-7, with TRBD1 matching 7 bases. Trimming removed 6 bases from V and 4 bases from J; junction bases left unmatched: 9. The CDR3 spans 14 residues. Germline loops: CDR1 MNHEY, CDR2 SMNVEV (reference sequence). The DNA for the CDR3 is TGTGCCAGCAGCCCCGGGACAGTCCCTTACGAGCAGTACTTC. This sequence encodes CASSPGTVPYEQYF.

The CDR3 region is CASSLGLASRDTQYF. The CDR3 DNA follows: TGTGCCAGCAGCTTAGGACTAGCTTCCCGGGATACGCAGTATTTT. The V gene is TRBV7-6, the J gene TRBJ2-3; TRBD2 matches at 7 bases. There are 15 residues in the CDR3. Germline lookup yields CDR1 SGHVS and CDR2 FNYEAQ. Unmatched junction bases numbered 7, after V lost 1 base and J lost 6 bases.